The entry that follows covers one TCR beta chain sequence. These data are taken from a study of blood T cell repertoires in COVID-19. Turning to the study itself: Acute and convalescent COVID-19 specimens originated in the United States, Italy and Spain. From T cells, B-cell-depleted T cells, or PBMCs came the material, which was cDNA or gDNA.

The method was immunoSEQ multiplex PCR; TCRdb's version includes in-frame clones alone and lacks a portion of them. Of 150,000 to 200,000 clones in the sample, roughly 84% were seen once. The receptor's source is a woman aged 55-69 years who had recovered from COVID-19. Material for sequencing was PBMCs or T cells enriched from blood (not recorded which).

The CDR3 DNA follows: TGCGCCAGCAGCTTGGTGCCCTTCCCTAGTTCCAGTGAGCAGTTCTTC. Translation: CASSLVPFPSSSEQFF. The chain recombines TRBV5-1 with TRBJ2-1; no definite D call. V was trimmed by 0 bases and J by 9 bases, leaving 19 bases between them. The CDR3 sequence is 16 residues long. Germline V lookup: CDR1 SGHRS, CDR2 YFSETQ.